These T cell receptor beta chains were read from a single sample in a study of cytomegalovirus exposure and HLA in healthy donors. This table comes from immunoSEQ multiplex PCR, and its TCRdb copy is limited to in-frame clones, with some not included. In all, the sample yields 100,000 to 150,000 clones. Sequencing input: PBMCs. These receptors all come from a man between 40 and 49 years old in good health and CMV-seronegative. Both conserved end residues are part of each CDR3. A D gene is named only where the DNA matches it firmly.

J | V | D | DNA | CDR3
TRBJ1-1 | TRBV21-1 | . | TGTGCCAGCAGCAAAGGGGGGGGCAGGGGGAACACTGAAGCTTTCTTT | CASSKGGGRGNTEAFF
TRBJ2-7 | TRBV5-1 | TRBD1 | TGCGCCAGCAGCTTACTGACAGGGGGCAACTACGAGCAGTACTTC | CASSLLTGGNYEQYF
TRBJ2-2 | TRBV10-3 | . | TGTGCCATCAGTGAACAGGTGAACACCGGGGAGCTGTTTTTT | CAISEQVNTGELFF
TRBJ1-6 | TRBV28 | . | TGTGCCAGCAGTCCGAGCTCAGGGTTAGGGTCTTATAATTCACCCCTCCACTTT | CASSPSSGLGSYNSPLHF
TRBJ1-4 | TRBV5-1 | TRBD1 | TGCGCCAGCAGCAGGGACAGGGCTGGGGGTGAAAAACTGTTTTTT | CASSRDRAGGEKLFF
TRBJ1-1 | TRBV27 | . | TGTGCCAGCAGTTTACGTGACAGAGGTGAAGCTTTCTTT | CASSLRDRGEAFF
TRBJ2-6 | TRBV7-2 | TRBD1 | TGTGCCAGCAGCTTAAGGACAGGGTTCTCTGGGGCCAACGTCCTGACTTTC | CASSLRTGFSGANVLTF
TRBJ1-1 | TRBV6-5 | TRBD1 | TGTGCCAGCAAGGGGGACAGGAACACTGAAGCTTTCTTT | CASKGDRNTEAFF
TRBJ1-3 | TRBV18 | TRBD1 | TGTGCCAGCTCACCACCTTATATACCGGGACAGCGCTCTGGAAACACCATATATTTT | CASSPPYIPGQRSGNTIYF
TRBJ1-2 | TRBV7-8 | TRBD1 | TGTGCCAGCAGCTTCTGGACAGGGGAAGGGAATGGCTACACCTTC | CASSFWTGEGNGYTF
TRBJ1-4 | TRBV6-6 | TRBD1 | TGTGCCAGCAGTACCACTTCCAGGGGGATGACAGAAAAACTGTTTTTT | CASSTTSRGMTEKLFF
TRBJ2-3 | TRBV5-4 | . | TGTGCCAGCAGCTTGCCGAGGAGGGATGGAGATACGCAGTATTTT | CASSLPRRDGDTQYF
TRBJ2-5 | TRBV4-1 | TRBD2 | TGCGCCAGCAGCCAGCCGGGGGGAAGGAAGACCCAGTACTTC | CASSQPGGRKTQYF
TRBJ2-7 | TRBV5-6 | TRBD1 | TGTGCCAGCAGCGCCTCGACAGGGGGCTACGAGCAGTACTTC | CASSASTGGYEQYF
TRBJ1-3 | TRBV19 | . | TGTGCCAGTAGTAACTCCGACACCAACTCTGGAAACACCATATATTTT | CASSNSDTNSGNTIYF
TRBJ1-5 | TRBV4-2 | TRBD1 | TGTGCCAGCAGCCAAGGTCCCCCTGACAGGGGGACTTATCAGCCCCAGCATTTT | CASSQGPPDRGTYQPQHF
TRBJ1-1 | TRBV4-1 | TRBD1 | TGCGCCAGCAGCCATCCCTCGGCCCAGGGGGCTCGGGGTGAGAACACTGAAGCTTTCTTT | CASSHPSAQGARGENTEAFF
TRBJ1-2 | TRBV7-2 | . | TGTGCCAGCAGCTCCCCGAGGGTAAATGGCTACACCTTC | CASSSPRVNGYTF
TRBJ1-1 | TRBV19 | TRBD1 | TGTGCCAGTAGTGCGGACAGGAGGAACACTGAAGCTTTCTTT | CASSADRRNTEAFF